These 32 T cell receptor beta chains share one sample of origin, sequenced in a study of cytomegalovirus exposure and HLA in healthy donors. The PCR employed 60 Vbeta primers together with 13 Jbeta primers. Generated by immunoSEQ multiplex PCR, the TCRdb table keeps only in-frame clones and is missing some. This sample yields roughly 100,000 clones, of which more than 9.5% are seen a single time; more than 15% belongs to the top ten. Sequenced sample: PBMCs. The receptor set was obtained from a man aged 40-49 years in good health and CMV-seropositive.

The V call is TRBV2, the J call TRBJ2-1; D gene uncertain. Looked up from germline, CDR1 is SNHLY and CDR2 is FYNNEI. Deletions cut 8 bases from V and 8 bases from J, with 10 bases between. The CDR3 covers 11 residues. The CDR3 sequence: CASQLIDEQFF. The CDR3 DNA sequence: TGTGCCAGCCAACTAATCGATGAGCAGTTCTTC. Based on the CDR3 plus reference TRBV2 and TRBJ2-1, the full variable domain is EPEVTQTPSHQVTQMGQEVILRCVPISNHLYFYWYRQILGQKVEFLVSFYNNEISEKSEIFDDQFSVERPDGSNFTLKIRSTKLEDSAMYFCASQLIDEQFFGPGTRLTVL.

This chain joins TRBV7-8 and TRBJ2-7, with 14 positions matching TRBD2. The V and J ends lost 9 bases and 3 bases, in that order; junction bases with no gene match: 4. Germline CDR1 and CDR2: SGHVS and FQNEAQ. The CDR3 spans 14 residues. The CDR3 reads CASGTSGRIYEQYF. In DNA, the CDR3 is TGTGCCAGTGGGACTAGCGGGAGAATCTACGAGCAGTACTTC.

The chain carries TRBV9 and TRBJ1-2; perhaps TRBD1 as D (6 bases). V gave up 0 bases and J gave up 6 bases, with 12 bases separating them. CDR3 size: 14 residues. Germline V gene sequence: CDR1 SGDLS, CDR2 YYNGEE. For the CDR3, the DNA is TGTGCCAGCAGCGTAGGTGGCAGGGGCCATGGCTACACCTTC. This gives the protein CASSVGGRGHGYTF.

This CDR3 reads CASSLSTSGWDEQYF. The CDR3 coding sequence is TGTGCCAGCAGTTTATCGACTAGCGGATGGGACGAGCAGTACTTC. The chain joins TRBV27 to TRBJ2-7; TRBD2 agrees at 9 bases. The germline gives CDR1 MNHEY, CDR2 SMNVEV (reference sequence). The CDR3 is 15 residues long. Losses at the gene ends were 0 bases for V and 5 bases for J; bases not matched to a gene: 5.

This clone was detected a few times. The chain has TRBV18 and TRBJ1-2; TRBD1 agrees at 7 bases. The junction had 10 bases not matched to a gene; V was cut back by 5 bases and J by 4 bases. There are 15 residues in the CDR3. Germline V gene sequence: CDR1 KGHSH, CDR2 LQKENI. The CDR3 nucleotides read TGTGCCAGCTCATCCCCGGGACAGCACTCCTATGGCTACACCTTC. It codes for CASSSPGQHSYGYTF.

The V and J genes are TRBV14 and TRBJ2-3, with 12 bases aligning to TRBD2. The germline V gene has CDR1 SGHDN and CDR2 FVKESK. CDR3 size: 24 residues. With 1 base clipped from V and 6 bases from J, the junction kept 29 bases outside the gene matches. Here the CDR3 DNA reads TGTGCCAGCAGCCAAGGACTAGCGGGAGAGCCGGAGGATCCTCGTGAGTTTTTATCGGATACGCAGTATTTT. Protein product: CASSQGLAGEPEDPREFLSDTQYF.

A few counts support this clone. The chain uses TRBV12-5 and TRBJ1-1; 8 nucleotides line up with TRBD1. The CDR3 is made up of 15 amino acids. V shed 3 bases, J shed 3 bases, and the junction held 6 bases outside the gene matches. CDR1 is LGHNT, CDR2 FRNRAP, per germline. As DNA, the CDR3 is TGTGCTAGTGGTTTACGACAGGGGTTGGACACTGAAGCTTTCTTT. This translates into CASGLRQGLDTEAFF.

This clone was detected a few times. CDR3: CASSLSGTSGKGSYEQYF. The CDR3 DNA reads as TGCGCCAGCAGCCTTTCCGGGACTAGCGGGAAAGGGTCCTACGAGCAGTACTTC. This rearrangement joins TRBV4-1 to TRBJ2-7; 13 positions match TRBD2. CDR1 is MGHRA and CDR2 is YSYEKL in the germline V gene. The trim removed 4 bases at V and 1 base at J, leaving 10 bases unmatched. CDR3 length equals 18 residues.

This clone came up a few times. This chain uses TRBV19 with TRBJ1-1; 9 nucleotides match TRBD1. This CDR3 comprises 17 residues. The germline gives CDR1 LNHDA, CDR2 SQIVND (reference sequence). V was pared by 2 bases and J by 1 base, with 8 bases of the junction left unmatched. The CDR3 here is CASSITLLQGANTEAFF. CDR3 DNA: TGTGCCAGTAGTATAACTCTGTTACAGGGGGCGAACACTGAAGCTTTCTTT.

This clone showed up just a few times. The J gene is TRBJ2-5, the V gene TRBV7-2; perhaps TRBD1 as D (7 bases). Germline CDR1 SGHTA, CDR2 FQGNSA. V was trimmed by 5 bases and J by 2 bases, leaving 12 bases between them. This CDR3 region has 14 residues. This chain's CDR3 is CASSPQGGQETQYF. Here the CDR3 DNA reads TGTGCCAGCAGCCCCCAGGGGGGACAAGAGACCCAGTACTTC. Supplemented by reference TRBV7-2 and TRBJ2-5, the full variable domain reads GAGVSQSPSNKVTEKGKDVELRCDPISGHTALYWYRQSLGQGLEFLIYFQGNSAPDKSGLPSDRFSAERTGGSVSTLTIQRTQQEDSAVYLCASSPQGGQETQYFGPGTRLLVL.

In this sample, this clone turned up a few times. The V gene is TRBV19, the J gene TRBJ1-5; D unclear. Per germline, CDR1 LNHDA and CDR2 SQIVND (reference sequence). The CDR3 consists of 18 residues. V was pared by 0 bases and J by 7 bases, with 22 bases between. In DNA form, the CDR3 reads TGTGCCAGTAGTATAGATCTATGGAGGGCCGATCCCTACCAGCCCCAGCATTTT. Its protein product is CASSIDLWRADPYQPQHF.

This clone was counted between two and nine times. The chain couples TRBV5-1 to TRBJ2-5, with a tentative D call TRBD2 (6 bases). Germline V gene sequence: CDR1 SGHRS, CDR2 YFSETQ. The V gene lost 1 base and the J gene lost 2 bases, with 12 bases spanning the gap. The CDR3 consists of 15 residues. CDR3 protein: CASSLIGGKQETQYF. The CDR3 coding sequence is TGCGCCAGCAGCTTGATCGGAGGGAAACAAGAGACCCAGTACTTC.

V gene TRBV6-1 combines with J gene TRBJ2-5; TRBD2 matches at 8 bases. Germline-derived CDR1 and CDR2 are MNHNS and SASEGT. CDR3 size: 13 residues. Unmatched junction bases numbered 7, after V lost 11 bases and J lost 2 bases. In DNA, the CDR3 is TGTGCCTCCAACGGGGGGGGTCAAGAGACCCAGTACTTC. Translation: CASNGGGQETQYF.

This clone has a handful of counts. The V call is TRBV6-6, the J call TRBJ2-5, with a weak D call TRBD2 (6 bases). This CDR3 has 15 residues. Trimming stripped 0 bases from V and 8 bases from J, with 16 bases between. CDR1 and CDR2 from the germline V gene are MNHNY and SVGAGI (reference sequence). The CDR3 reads CASSYSRGVQGTQYF. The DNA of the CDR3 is TGTGCCAGCAGTTACTCCCGCGGGGTACAAGGAACCCAGTACTTC.

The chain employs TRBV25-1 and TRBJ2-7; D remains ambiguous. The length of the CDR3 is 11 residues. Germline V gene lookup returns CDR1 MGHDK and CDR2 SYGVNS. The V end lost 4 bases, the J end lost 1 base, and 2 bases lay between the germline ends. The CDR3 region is CASSASYEQYF. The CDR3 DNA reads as TGTGCCAGCAGTGCATCCTACGAGCAGTACTTC.

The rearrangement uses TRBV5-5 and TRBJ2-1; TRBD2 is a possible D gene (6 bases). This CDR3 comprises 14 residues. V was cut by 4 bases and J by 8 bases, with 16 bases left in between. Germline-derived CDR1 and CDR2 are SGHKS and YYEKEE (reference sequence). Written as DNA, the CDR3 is TGTGCCAGCAGCAAGGAGGGAGTAAGGGATGAGCAGTTCTTC. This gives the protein CASSKEGVRDEQFF.

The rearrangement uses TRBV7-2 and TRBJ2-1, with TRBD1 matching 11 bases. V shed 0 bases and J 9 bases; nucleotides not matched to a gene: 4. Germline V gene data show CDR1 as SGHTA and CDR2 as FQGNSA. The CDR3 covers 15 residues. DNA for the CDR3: TGTGCCAGCAGCTTAGCGGGACAGGGGGGAATTGAGCAGTTCTTC. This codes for CASSLAGQGGIEQFF.

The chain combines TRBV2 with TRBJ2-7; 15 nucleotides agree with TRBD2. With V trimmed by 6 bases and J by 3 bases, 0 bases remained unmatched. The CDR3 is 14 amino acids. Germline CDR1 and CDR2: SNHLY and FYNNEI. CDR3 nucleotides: TGTGCCAGCAGGGGACTAGCGGGGGGCTACGAGCAGTACTTC. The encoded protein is CASRGLAGGYEQYF.

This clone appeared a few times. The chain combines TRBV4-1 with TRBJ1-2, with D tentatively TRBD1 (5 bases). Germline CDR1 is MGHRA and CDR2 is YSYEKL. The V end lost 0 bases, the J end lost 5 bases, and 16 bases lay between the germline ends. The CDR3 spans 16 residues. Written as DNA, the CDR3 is TGCGCCAGCAGCCAAGAGTCACAGCTTCGGGGGTATGGCTACACCTTC. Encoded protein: CASSQESQLRGYGYTF.

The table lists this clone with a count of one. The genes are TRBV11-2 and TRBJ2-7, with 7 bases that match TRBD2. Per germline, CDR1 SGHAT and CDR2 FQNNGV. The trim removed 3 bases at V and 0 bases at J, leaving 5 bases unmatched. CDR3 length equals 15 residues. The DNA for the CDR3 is TGTGCCAGCAGCTTCCGAGGGACTAACTCCTACGAGCAGTACTTC. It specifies CASSFRGTNSYEQYF.

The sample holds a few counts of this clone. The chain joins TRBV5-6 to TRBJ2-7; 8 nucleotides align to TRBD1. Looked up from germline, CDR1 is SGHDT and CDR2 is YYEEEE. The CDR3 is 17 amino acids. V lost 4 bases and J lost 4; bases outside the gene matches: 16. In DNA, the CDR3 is TGTGCCAGCAGCGGCCCGTCCGGGACAGGCTACCTTTACGAGCAGTACTTC. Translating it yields CASSGPSGTGYLYEQYF.

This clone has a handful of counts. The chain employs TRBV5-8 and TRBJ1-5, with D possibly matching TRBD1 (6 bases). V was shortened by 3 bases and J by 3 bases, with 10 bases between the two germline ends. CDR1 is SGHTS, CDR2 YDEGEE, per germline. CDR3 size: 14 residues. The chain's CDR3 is CASSWGHYNQPQHF. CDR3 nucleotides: TGTGCCAGCAGCTGGGGACATTACAATCAGCCCCAGCATTTT. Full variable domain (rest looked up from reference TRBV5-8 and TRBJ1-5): EAGVTQSPTHLIKTRGQQATLRCSPISGHTSVYWYQQALGLGLQFLLWYDEGEERNRGNFPPRFSGRQFPNYSSELNVNALELEDSALYLCASSWGHYNQPQHFGDGTRLSIL.

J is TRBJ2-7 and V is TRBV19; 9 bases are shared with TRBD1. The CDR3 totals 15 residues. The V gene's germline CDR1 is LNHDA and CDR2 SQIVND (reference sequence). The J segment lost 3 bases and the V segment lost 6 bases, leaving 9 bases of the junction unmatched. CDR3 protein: CASSRDRDIVYEQYF. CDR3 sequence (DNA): TGTGCCAGTAGCCGGGACAGGGACATAGTCTACGAGCAGTACTTC. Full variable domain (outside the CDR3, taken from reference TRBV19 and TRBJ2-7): DGGITQSPKYLFRKEGQNVTLSCEQNLNHDAMYWYRQDPGQGLRLIYYSQIVNDFQKGDIAEGYSVSREKKESFPLTVTSAQKNPTAFYLCASSRDRDIVYEQYFGPGTRLTVT.

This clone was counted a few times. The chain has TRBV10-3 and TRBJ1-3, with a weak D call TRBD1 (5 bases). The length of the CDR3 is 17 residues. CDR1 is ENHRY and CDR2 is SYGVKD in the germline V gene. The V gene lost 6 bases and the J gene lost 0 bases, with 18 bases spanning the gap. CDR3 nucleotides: TGTGCCATCAGGACCAGGGTAGGGGCTCACTCTGGAAACACCATATATTTT. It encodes CAIRTRVGAHSGNTIYF.

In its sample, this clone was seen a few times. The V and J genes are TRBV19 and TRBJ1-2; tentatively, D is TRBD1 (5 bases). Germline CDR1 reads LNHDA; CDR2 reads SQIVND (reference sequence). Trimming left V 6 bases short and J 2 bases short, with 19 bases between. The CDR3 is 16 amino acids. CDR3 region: CASSPPGGPLNYGYTF. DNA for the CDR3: TGTGCCAGTAGCCCGCCGGGGGGACCCCTCAACTATGGCTACACCTTC.

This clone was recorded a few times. The CDR3 reads CASSPRGWEDTEAFF. The CDR3 DNA sequence: TGTGCCAGCAGCCCCAGAGGGTGGGAGGACACTGAAGCTTTCTTT. The V call is TRBV4-2, the J call TRBJ1-1; D is unresolved. Trimming cost V 4 bases and J 3 bases, with 15 bases left between them. The CDR3 runs to 15 residues. From germline, CDR1 is LGHNA and CDR2 YNFKEQ.

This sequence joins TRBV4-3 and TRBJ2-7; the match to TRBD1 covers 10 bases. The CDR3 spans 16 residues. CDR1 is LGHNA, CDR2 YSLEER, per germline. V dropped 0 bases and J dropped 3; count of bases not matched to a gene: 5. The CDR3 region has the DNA TGCGCCAGCAGCCAAGAAACCGGGACAGGGGTCTACGAGCAGTACTTC. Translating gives CASSQETGTGVYEQYF.

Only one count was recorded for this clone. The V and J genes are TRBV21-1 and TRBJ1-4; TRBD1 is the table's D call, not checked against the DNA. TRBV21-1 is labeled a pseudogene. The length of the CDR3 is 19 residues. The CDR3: CASSKGSPDSRSRNEKLFF. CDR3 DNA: TGTGCCAGCAGCAAAGGGTCCCCGGACAGTAGAAGTCGTAATGAAAAACTGTTTTTT.

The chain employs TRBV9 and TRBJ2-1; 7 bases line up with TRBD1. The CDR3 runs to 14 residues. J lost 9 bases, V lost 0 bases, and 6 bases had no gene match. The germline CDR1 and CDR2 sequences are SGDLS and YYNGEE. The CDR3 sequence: CASSVGVTGREQFF. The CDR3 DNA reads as TGTGCCAGCAGCGTAGGGGTGACAGGGCGTGAGCAGTTCTTC.

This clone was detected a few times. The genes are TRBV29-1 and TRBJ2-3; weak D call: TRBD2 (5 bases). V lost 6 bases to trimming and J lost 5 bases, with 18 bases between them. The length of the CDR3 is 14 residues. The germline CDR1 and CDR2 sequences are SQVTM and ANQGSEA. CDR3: CSVLSEARGDTQYF. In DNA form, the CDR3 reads TGCAGCGTCCTTAGCGAGGCCCGCGGAGATACGCAGTATTTT.

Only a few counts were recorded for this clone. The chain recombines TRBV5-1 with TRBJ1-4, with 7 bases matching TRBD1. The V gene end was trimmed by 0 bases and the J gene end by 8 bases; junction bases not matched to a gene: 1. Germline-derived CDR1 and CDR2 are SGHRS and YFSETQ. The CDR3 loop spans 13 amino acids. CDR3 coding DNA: TGCGCCAGCAGCTTGGCAGGGGGGGAAAAACTGTTTTTT. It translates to CASSLAGGEKLFF.

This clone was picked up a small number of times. The DNA for the CDR3 is TGTGCCAGCAGCCCCGGGACAGGGCATGGCTACACCTTC. This gives the protein CASSPGTGHGYTF. J is TRBJ1-2 and V is TRBV28; the match to TRBD1 covers 9 bases. The CDR3 length is 13 residues. V was pared by 6 bases and J by 6 bases, with 5 bases of the junction left unmatched. Germline lookup yields CDR1 MDHEN and CDR2 SYDVKM.